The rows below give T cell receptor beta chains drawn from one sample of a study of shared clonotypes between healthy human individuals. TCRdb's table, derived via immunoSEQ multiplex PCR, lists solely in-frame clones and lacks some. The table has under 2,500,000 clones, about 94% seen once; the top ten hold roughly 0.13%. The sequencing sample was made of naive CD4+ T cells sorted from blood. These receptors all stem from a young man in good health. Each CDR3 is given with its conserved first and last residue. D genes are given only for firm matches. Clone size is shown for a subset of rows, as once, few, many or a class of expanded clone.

TGTGCCAGCAGCTTAGGGGACAGGGAAGCGCAGTACTTC,CASSLGDREAQYF,TRBJ2-7,TRBV11-2,NA,TRBD1
TGTGCCAGCAGCTTAGGGCGAGCGGGAGGCCTAGGGGGCCAGTACTTC,CASSLGRAGGLGGQYF,TRBJ2-5,TRBV7-2,NA,TRBD2
TGTGCCAGCAGTTTAAGGGCCCCAGGGAGCAGCTACACCTTC,CASSLRAPGSSYTF,TRBJ1-2,TRBV27,NA,NA
TGTGCCAGTAGTACAGCGAACACTGAAGCTTTCTTT,CASSTANTEAFF,TRBJ1-1,TRBV19,NA,NA
TGCGCCAGCAGCGGGGCAGGAGGAGGAGATACGCAGTATTTT,CASSGAGGGDTQYF,TRBJ2-3,TRBV5-1,once,NA
TGTGCCAGCAACCCAGGGGGTGTGAACTATGGCTACACCTTC,CASNPGGVNYGYTF,TRBJ1-2,TRBV28,NA,TRBD1
TGTGCCAGCAGTTACGTAGAGGATCCAGCTTTCTTT,CASSYVEDPAFF,TRBJ1-1,TRBV6-6,NA,NA
TGTGCCAGCACGCAGTCTGGGGCCAACGTCCTGACTTTC,CASTQSGANVLTF,TRBJ2-6,TRBV6-1,NA,NA
TGTGCCAGCAGCTTAGGGACTGCCCGGGGTGAGCAGTTCTTC,CASSLGTARGEQFF,TRBJ2-1,TRBV7-2,NA,NA
TGTGCCAGCAGGGGAGCCGGGACGGCCTCCTACGAGCAGTACTTC,CASRGAGTASYEQYF,TRBJ2-7,TRBV28,once,NA
TGTGCCAGCAGCTTGGTGGACAGGGGCTCAGATACGCAGTATTTT,CASSLVDRGSDTQYF,TRBJ2-3,TRBV5-4,NA,TRBD1
TGTGCCACCAGCAGAGATGGGGACACCGATTCACCCCTCCACTTT,CATSRDGDTDSPLHF,TRBJ1-6,TRBV15,NA,NA
TGCGCCAACTCGGGACGTCAGATTGGCACTGAAGCTTTCTTT,CANSGRQIGTEAFF,TRBJ1-1,TRBV10-1,NA,NA
TGTGCCAGCAGCATAAGCGGACATAACTCCTACAATGAGCAGTTCTTC,CASSISGHNSYNEQFF,TRBJ2-1,TRBV9,NA,NA
TGTGCCAGCAGCTTTGGACAGACACAAGAGACCCAGTACTTC,CASSFGQTQETQYF,TRBJ2-5,TRBV7-9,NA,NA
TGTGCCAGCAGATCGAACACCGGGGAGCTGTTTTTT,CASRSNTGELFF,TRBJ2-2,TRBV6-1,NA,NA
TGTGCCAGCAGTACCGACAGACTCACCGGGGAGCTGTTTTTT,CASSTDRLTGELFF,TRBJ2-2,TRBV6-5,once,NA
TGTGCCAGCAGCGTCTTAGGGGGAGGGCAAGAGACCCAGTACTTC,CASSVLGGGQETQYF,TRBJ2-5,TRBV9,NA,NA
TGTGCCAGCTCACCAGGACAGGGGGCCTACGAGCAGTACTTC,CASSPGQGAYEQYF,TRBJ2-7,TRBV18,NA,TRBD1
TGTGCCAGCAGCCTGACAGGGACCGGCTACACCTTC,CASSLTGTGYTF,TRBJ1-2,TRBV5-5,NA,TRBD1